The entry below gives a single T cell receptor (beta chain) sequence along with its context. The antigen it binds to is not known. Per-base quality was not reported, and no clone a single base away is much larger than it. Looking up the germline V gene yields CDR1 SGHVS and CDR2 FNYEAQ. From its cysteine to its phenylalanine, the CDR3 spans 16 amino acids. Left in the record is the CDR3 DNA by itself, 48 bases read in frame from the first base. V and J are truncated by 2 bases and 0 bases respectively, leaving an intervening sequence of 10 bases. The immunoSEQ assay at survey resolution was used to sequence TCRbeta rearrangements from genomic DNA. Per the source publication's procedure: A lowest detectable productive clonotype frequency of 2.59 x 10-5 was observed in the TCR sequencing data. Only productive TCRbeta rearrangements, meaning sequences that were complete and in-frame, were kept for the analyses. Sample clonality was computed as Simpson clonality in the immunoSEQ Analyzer version 3.0. Clones were grouped by frequency into very rare, small, medium, large (1-20%) or hyperexpanded (>20%) categories. Generation probabilities were estimated with OLGA 1.2.3, V-gene circos plots were generated with VDJtools, specificities were searched for in VDJdb, and CDR3 motifs were identified with GLIPH. TCRdb limited this immuneACCESS table to in-frame rearrangements with V and J called. A share of clones is missing; checked studies link under half to unresolved V genes, and the rest is unexplained. Clone size and V and J calls were adopted from that table, with D and trimming inferred from the DNA. The sample table lists about 32,000 clones, approximately 80% of them with a count of one. The top ten hold roughly 4.5% of the sample.

The record originates from a study of STAT5B mutations in CD4+ large granular lymphocyte leukemia (dated by TCRdb to between 2021 and 2024). At the level of the whole study: Among healthy controls, the CDR3 'QG' motif was associated with a particular HLA allele. Flow cytometry on FACSCanto II or FACSVerse showed that the purified fractions were more than 95% pure among lymphocytes. The study compared the TCRbeta repertoires of patients with CD4+ T-cell large granular lymphocyte leukemia against the TCRbeta repertoires of healthy blood donors.

Buffy coats from over 35 blood donors, supplied by the Finnish Red Cross blood service, were used as healthy controls. All TCR-sequenced material derived from peripheral blood: patient blood samples and healthy donor buffy coats. Ficoll-Hypaque gradient centrifugation was used to isolate peripheral blood mononuclear cells. CD4+ cells were magnetically purified from the buffy coats of healthy controls. Genomic DNA was extracted using the Gentra Puregene Cell and Tissue kit, and a Qubit 2.0 fluorometer was used to quantify it. The full study reports these points: Data were not HLA-matched; higher clonality in CD4+ versus CD8+ T-LGLL could reflect the relatively small sample size. TRBV06-family usage was enriched among the top patient clones (8/27) compared with healthy controls (2/35). Each patient's main leukemic clonotypes were private, but approximately 23% of these clonotypes showed up at low frequency in the non-leukemic repertoires of other patients. CD4-sorted patient repertoires appeared more clonal than healthy CD4+ repertoires, and this difference persisted after removing the putative leukemic clones.

The receptor chain draws on TRBV7-6 and TRBJ2-2, and possibly TRBD2, on 5 matching bases. The receptor comes from a human donor in good health. Sequenced input: CD4+ T cells from blood buffy coats. Read as DNA, the sequence is TGTGCCAGCAGCTTATCTCGCGGGTCGAACACCGGGGAGCTGTTTTTT. It translates to CASSLSRGSNTGELFF.